What follows is one T cell receptor beta chain and its context. Germline CDR1 and CDR2: SQVTM and ANQGSEA. CDR3 length: 14 amino acids. The source of the sample is a study of T cells expressing NK-cell markers. TCRdb re-called the 5' RACE reads; one entry per CDR3 protein, DNA not given. Here the sample table reports over 120,000 distinct CDR3 sequences. The chain joins TRBV29-1 to TRBJ2-1; with no DNA, the TCRdb D assignment of TRBD1 cannot be verified. The source material was blood T cells: a sorted CD56 or NKG2C T cell subset, CD4+ or CD8+ T cells, or bulk PBMC T cells (not recorded which). This receptor was obtained from a young man in good health. CDR3 region: CSVAEPDKPGEQFF.